One and the same sample provided the 19 T cell receptor beta chains below, sequenced in a study of blood T cells in healthy people across ages (dated by TCRdb to 2013 to 2016). The library was built by means of 5' RACE. The listed sequencing device is Illumina HiSeq 2500. A second PCR of about 6 to 11 cycles was run with a J-beta primer mix and a sample-barcoded 5' primer. TCRdb trimmed the raw reads at Q25, called clones with MiXCR and kept productive beta chains. Every distinct CDR3 protein forms one entry, paired with its most common genes and DNA. The sample data list 1 million to 1.2 million distinct CDR3 sequences, and 35% to 40% of these were observed just once. The ten largest clones represent about an eighth of the sample. The specimen was blood. All receptors come from a young man in good health.

This rearrangement joins TRBV6-1 to TRBJ1-1, with a weak D call TRBD1 (6 bases). V was clipped by 7 bases and J by 11 bases, with 17 bases between them. The CDR3 consists of 12 residues. Per germline, CDR1 MNHNS and CDR2 SASEGT. This CDR3 is CASNPGTFRAFF. CDR3 coding DNA: TGTGCCAGCAACCCAGGGACATTTAGGGCTTTCTTT.

This clonotype was counted ten times or more. The V and J genes are TRBV12-3 or TRBV12-4 and TRBJ2-5; D gene uncertain. The ends were cut back, 6 bases at V and 3 bases at J, with 11 bases in the middle. The CDR3 sequence is 13 residues long. Written as DNA, the CDR3 is TGTGCCAGCAGCTTATCGGCAGAAGAGACCCAGTACTTC. Protein product: CASSLSAEETQYF.

The gene calls are TRBV7-2 and TRBJ1-5; 8 bases agree with TRBD1. The V and J ends lost 2 bases and 7 bases, in that order; junction bases with no gene match: 7. The CDR3 spans 15 residues. Germline V CDR1 and CDR2: SGHTA, FQGNSA. CDR3 DNA: TGTGCCAGCAGCTTATGGGCAGGGGGCGAGCAGCCCCAGCATTTT. Amino acids: CASSLWAGGEQPQHF.

This clonotype was seen a few times. The chain is built from TRBV7-2 and TRBJ2-1; no clear D gene. This CDR3 has 15 amino acids. Per the germline V gene, CDR1 is SGHTA and CDR2 is FQGNSA. V was trimmed by 4 bases and J by 1 base, leaving 11 bases between them. The CDR3 coding sequence is TGTGCCAGCAGCTCTCACCCAGGATCCTACAATGAGCAGTTCTTC. This sequence encodes CASSSHPGSYNEQFF.

The V call is TRBV7-9, the J call TRBJ2-3; TRBD2 is a possible D gene (5 bases). The germline V and J ends were trimmed by 5 bases and 2 bases, with 17 bases remaining between them. The CDR3 is 16 residues long. Germline-derived CDR1 and CDR2 are SEHNR and FQNEAQ (reference sequence). The CDR3 nucleotides are TGTGCCAGCAGCGCGAAACTAGGCTTAAACACAGATACGCAGTATTTT. Amino acids: CASSAKLGLNTDTQYF.

This clonotype was recorded a few times. CDR3 sequence reads: CASSQPGLYEQYF. In DNA, the CDR3 is TGTGCCAGCAGCCAACCAGGGCTCTACGAGCAGTACTTC. J is TRBJ2-7 and V is TRBV4-2; D may be TRBD1 (5 bases). V was cut by 2 bases and J by 3 bases, with 8 bases left in between. CDR1 LGHNA and CDR2 YNFKEQ come from the germline V gene. This CDR3 is built from 13 residues.

This clonotype was counted a few times. The rearrangement uses TRBV6-5 and TRBJ2-2, with D possibly TRBD1 on 7 matching bases. Germline CDR1 reads MNHEY; CDR2 reads SVGAGI. Trimming pared 7 bases from V and 2 bases from J, leaving 14 bases between. The CDR3 has 15 amino acids. CDR3 sequence reads: CASIGGTENTGELFF. CDR3 DNA sequence: TGTGCCAGCATTGGGGGGACAGAAAACACCGGGGAGCTGTTTTTT.

The genes are TRBV28 and TRBJ2-1; possible D gene TRBD1, 6 bases. CDR1 and CDR2 (germline): MDHEN, SYDVKM. This CDR3 comprises 14 residues. The V and J ends lost 4 bases and 6 bases respectively, with 13 bases between them. This CDR3 is CASSWGQVLNEQFF. The CDR3 DNA reads as TGTGCCAGCAGTTGGGGGCAGGTACTCAATGAGCAGTTCTTC. The variable domain in full, completed from reference TRBV28 and TRBJ2-1, reads DVKVTQSSRYLVKRTGEKVFLECVQDMDHENMFWYRQDPGLGLRLIYFSYDVKMKEKGDIPEGYSVSREKKERFSLILESASTNQTSMYLCASSWGQVLNEQFFGPGTRLTVL.

The V and J genes are TRBV7-9 and TRBJ2-3; 9 bases are shared with TRBD1. The germline gives CDR1 SEHNR, CDR2 FQNEAQ (reference sequence). This CDR3 has 16 residues. The junction had 12 bases not matched to a gene; V was cut back by 5 bases and J by 6 bases. CDR3 nucleotides: TGTGCCAGCAGCCCAAAGAGTTACAGGGGGCTGGATACGCAGTATTTT. Its protein product is CASSPKSYRGLDTQYF.

Remarks on this clonotype: This may arise from a read error, as a much more abundant clone is one base away. The V call is TRBV6-2 or TRBV6-3, the J call TRBJ2-2; D unclear. This CDR3 is 11 amino acids long. Per germline, CDR1 MNHEY and CDR2 SVGEGT. The CDR3 sequence is CAGSYPGELFF. In nucleotides, the CDR3 is TGTGCCGGCAGTTACCCCGGGGAGCTGTTTTTT.

V is TRBV20-1 and J is TRBJ2-7; possible D gene TRBD2, 6 bases. The CDR3 covers 13 residues. Trimming took off 6 bases at V and 0 bases at J, with 12 bases between the two ends. Per the germline V gene, CDR1 is DFQATT and CDR2 is SNEGSKA (reference sequence). CDR3 in DNA: TGCAGTGCGGACTATCCGAACTCCTACGAGCAGTACTTC. Its translation is CSADYPNSYEQYF.

This clonotype was recorded a few times. The rearrangement uses TRBV4-3 and TRBJ2-4, with D unclear. Between the trimmed V and J ends, which lost 1 base and 9 bases, there was a span of 16 bases. The CDR3 has 15 residues. Germline V gene data show CDR1 as LGHNA and CDR2 as YSLEER. Here the CDR3 reads CASSQGVEGQVIQYF. The CDR3 nucleotides read TGCGCCAGCAGCCAAGGGGTGGAAGGGCAAGTCATTCAGTACTTC.

This chain links TRBV6-5 with TRBJ1-2, with a possible D match to TRBD1 (5 bases). The CDR3 has 13 amino acids. The V gene's germline CDR1 is MNHEY and CDR2 SVGAGI. V was shortened by 5 bases and J by 5 bases, with 12 bases between the two germline ends. CDR3 amino acids: CASSDDSQYGYTF. For the CDR3, the DNA is TGTGCCAGCAGTGACGACAGTCAGTATGGCTACACCTTC.

This rearrangement joins TRBV28 to TRBJ2-4, with 12 bases lining up with TRBD2. V lost 8 bases to trimming and J lost 3 bases; unmatched junction nucleotides: 8. Germline CDR1 is MDHEN and CDR2 is SYDVKM. This CDR3 is built from 16 residues. The CDR3 is CASSGLAGGLKNIQYF. The CDR3 coding sequence is TGTGCCAGCTCGGGACTAGCGGGCGGACTCAAAAACATTCAGTACTTC.

The chain employs TRBV19 and TRBJ1-5, with a tentative D call TRBD1 (6 bases). The V gene's germline CDR1 is LNHDA and CDR2 SQIVND (reference sequence). Trimming took off 6 bases at V and 7 bases at J, with 16 bases between the two ends. This CDR3 comprises 14 residues. The DNA for the CDR3 is TGTGCCAGTAGACCCCTAGGGGGGGTCCAGCCCCAGCATTTT. Encoded protein: CASRPLGGVQPQHF.

The chain links TRBV20-1 to TRBJ2-2; D gene ambiguous. V was pared by 4 bases and J by 0 bases, with 9 bases between. Germline V lookup: CDR1 DFQATT, CDR2 SNEGSKA (reference sequence). CDR3 length: 14 amino acids. CDR3 in amino acids: CSAKPAANTGELFF. In DNA, the CDR3 is TGCAGTGCTAAGCCTGCAGCGAACACCGGGGAGCTGTTTTTT.

In this sample, this clonotype turned up a few times. The V call is TRBV4-1, the J call TRBJ2-3; possible D gene TRBD1, 6 bases. The CDR3 runs to 19 residues. Trimming took 0 bases from V and 2 from J, leaving 21 bases between them. Per germline, CDR1 MGHRA and CDR2 YSYEKL. CDR3 sequence reads: CASSQDRAGVDRATDTQYF. The CDR3 bases are TGCGCCAGCAGCCAAGACAGGGCTGGGGTGGACAGAGCCACAGATACGCAGTATTTT.

This clonotype was observed a few times. J is TRBJ1-4 and V is TRBV5-1, with D maybe TRBD1 (5 bases). V was shortened by 2 bases and J by 0 bases, with 17 bases between the two germline ends. This CDR3 spans 18 amino acids. Germline lookup yields CDR1 SGHRS and CDR2 YFSETQ. CDR3 amino acids: CASSFGTGLKATNEKLFF. CDR3 coding DNA: TGCGCCAGCAGCTTCGGTACGGGACTGAAGGCAACTAATGAAAAACTGTTTTTT. Looking up the rest from reference TRBV5-1 and TRBJ1-4 gives the full variable domain: KAGVTQTPRYLIKTRGQQVTLSCSPISGHRSVSWYQQTPGQGLQFLFEYFSETQRNKGNFPGRFSGRQFSNSRSEMNVSTLELGDSALYLCASSFGTGLKATNEKLFFGSGTQLSVL.

This clonotype turned up a few times. The gene calls are TRBV28 and TRBJ1-2, with D possibly being TRBD1 (6 bases). The length of the CDR3 is 11 residues. Germline-derived CDR1 and CDR2 are MDHEN and SYDVKM. The V end was cut by 10 bases, the J end by 8 bases, with 14 bases between. This chain's CDR3 is CATSGVRGYTF. The CDR3 DNA sequence: TGTGCCACCTCAGGGGTGCGGGGCTACACCTTC.